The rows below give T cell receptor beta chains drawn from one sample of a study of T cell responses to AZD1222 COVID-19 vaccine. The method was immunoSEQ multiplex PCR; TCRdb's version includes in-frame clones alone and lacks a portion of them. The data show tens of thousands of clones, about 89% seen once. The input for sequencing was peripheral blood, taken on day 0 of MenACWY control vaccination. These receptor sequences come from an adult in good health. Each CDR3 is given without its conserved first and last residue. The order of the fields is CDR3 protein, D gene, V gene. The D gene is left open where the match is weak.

ASSPGTLNTGELF	NA	TRBV9
ASRSRYGYT	NA	TRBV5-6
ATSRVGSSEETQY	NA	TRBV15
ASSLSSFNQPQH	NA	TRBV27
ASSGSGSTDTQY	NA	TRBV9
ASSPGGASKNIQY	TRBD2	TRBV6-5
ASSLRDRGRNEQF	TRBD1	TRBV27
ASRNGQGINTIY	TRBD1	TRBV5-6
ASSPGFSGRSQTYNEQF	TRBD2	TRBV7-9
AYGAGVLGGGYT	NA	TRBV30
ASSHKVFTGELF	NA	TRBV3-1/TRBV3-2
SVEGGTDTQY	NA	TRBV29-1
ATSEQGRGEKLF	NA	TRBV24-1
ASSPGSHNEQF	NA	TRBV27
ATTYTTAMNTEAF	NA	TRBV6-5
ASSLAGSTDTQY	NA	TRBV11-1
ASSPPGVANQPQH	NA	TRBV19
ASSHASGRPNEQF	TRBD2	TRBV3-1/TRBV3-2
ASSSGQGITDTQY	TRBD1	TRBV7-2
ASSRLDRVDYGYT	TRBD1	TRBV5-4
ATSDGQGAGYEKLF	TRBD1	TRBV24-1
ASSSYREAGNTIY	NA	TRBV7-6
ASRAQGGNSYEQY	NA	TRBV28
ASSRTGYGYT	TRBD1	TRBV12-3/TRBV12-4
ASSPRTGSSYNEQF	NA	TRBV13